The 15 T cell receptor beta chains reported below all come from one sample, sequenced in a study of cytomegalovirus exposure and HLA in healthy donors. A multiplex PCR was run with 60 Vbeta primers and 13 Jbeta primers. Measured with immunoSEQ multiplex PCR; TCRdb has only the in-frame clones, and not every one. The sample yields 74,000 or so clones, around 75% seen once. The sample was PBMCs. The receptor source for this set is a woman aged 40 to 50 in good health and CMV-seronegative.

The chain recombines TRBV13 with TRBJ2-7, with 8 bases aligning to TRBD1. V gave up 5 bases and J gave up 3 bases; unmatched junction bases: 9. This CDR3 contains 15 residues. The V gene's germline CDR1 is PRHDT and CDR2 FYEKMQ (reference sequence). CDR3 bases: TGTGCCAGCAGCCACCGGACAGGGAAAAGCTACGAGCAGTACTTC. It yields the protein CASSHRTGKSYEQYF.

This clone appeared a few times. This sequence joins TRBV10-1 and TRBJ2-7, with TRBD2 identical over 9 bases. The CDR3 is 15 amino acids. V was clipped by 2 bases and J by 3 bases; unmatched bases: 5. Germline CDR1 reads WNHNN; CDR2 reads SYGVQD (reference sequence). The CDR3 region is CASSEVAGDYYEQYF. CDR3 bases: TGCGCCAGCAGTGAGGTAGCGGGAGATTACTACGAGCAGTACTTC.

This rearrangement joins TRBV2 to TRBJ1-1; D unresolved. This CDR3 contains 13 residues. From germline, CDR1 is SNHLY and CDR2 FYNNEI. Trimming cost V 8 bases and J 5 bases, with 15 bases left between them. The CDR3 sequence is CASARTAGTEAFF. CDR3 coding DNA: TGTGCCAGCGCCAGGACGGCGGGGACTGAAGCTTTCTTT.

CDR3 nucleotides: TGTGCCAGCTCACCGAGATCGGGGGGACCAGATACGCAGTATTTT. Protein sequence: CASSPRSGGPDTQYF. The chain uses TRBV18 and TRBJ2-3; the match to TRBD2 covers 7 bases. J gave up 4 bases and V 3 bases, and 7 bases lay outside the gene matches. The CDR3 loop spans 15 amino acids. Germline CDR1 is KGHSH and CDR2 is LQKENI.

This rearrangement joins TRBV5-4 to TRBJ1-2; 8 bases line up with TRBD1. CDR3 length: 14 residues. V shed 4 bases, J shed 3 bases, and the junction held 5 bases outside the gene matches. Germline V gene data show CDR1 as SGHNT and CDR2 as YYREEE (reference sequence). CDR3 nucleotide sequence: TGTGCCAGCAGCCCGCAGGGGGCCGACTATGGCTACACCTTC. Translated: CASSPQGADYGYTF.

This clone has just a few counts. This CDR3 reads CSASGRSPYNEQFF. CDR3 DNA sequence: TGCAGCGCTTCAGGCCGGTCACCCTACAATGAGCAGTTCTTC. The rearrangement uses TRBV29-1 and TRBJ2-1; D is unclear. V dropped 7 bases and J dropped 2 bases, with 15 bases sitting between them. The CDR3 is made up of 14 amino acids. Germline CDR1 is SQVTM and CDR2 is ANQGSEA.

The rearrangement uses TRBV5-6 and TRBJ1-4, with D unclear. Trimming removed 0 bases from V and 3 bases from J, with 6 bases in between. Germline V lookup: CDR1 SGHDT, CDR2 YYEEEE. The CDR3 is 14 amino acids. CDR3 residues: CASSLVQPNEKLFF. CDR3 in DNA: TGTGCCAGCAGCTTGGTACAGCCTAATGAAAAACTGTTTTTT.

To note about this clone: One junction end disagrees with the germline gene, perhaps due to a read error. This chain connects TRBV2 to TRBJ2-3, with TRBD2 matching over 8 bases. Germline-derived CDR1 and CDR2 are SNHLY and FYNNEI. This CDR3 is 15 amino acids long. The CDR3 DNA reads as TGTGCCAGCAGTGTCGGGACTAGTGAGACAGATACGCAGTGTTTT. As protein: CASSVGTSETDTQCF.

This clone has a handful of counts. The J gene is TRBJ2-7, the V gene TRBV28, with 8 positions matching TRBD2. The germline V gene encodes CDR1 MDHEN and CDR2 SYDVKM. The CDR3 is made up of 15 amino acids. J gave up 0 bases and V 5 bases, and 6 bases lay outside the gene matches. The CDR3 bases are TGTGCCAGCAGTACGGGGGGGCGCTTCTCCTACGAGCAGTACTTC. This gives the protein CASSTGGRFSYEQYF.

The chain links TRBV9 to TRBJ2-1; perhaps TRBD2 as D (5 bases). CDR3 length: 16 amino acids. The germline V and J ends were trimmed by 3 bases and 5 bases, with 18 bases remaining between them. Germline V gene sequence: CDR1 SGDLS, CDR2 YYNGEE. The CDR3 nucleotides are TGTGCCAGCAGCGAGGGTCGGACTTTGGGCCACAATGAGCAGTTCTTC. It encodes CASSEGRTLGHNEQFF. The full variable domain, in which reference TRBV9 and TRBJ2-1 provide the parts outside the CDR3, is DSGVTQTPKHLITATGQRVTLRCSPRSGDLSVYWYQQSLDQGLQFLIQYYNGEERAKGNILERFSAQQFPDLHSELNLSSLELGDSALYFCASSEGRTLGHNEQFFGPGTRLTVL.

The chain has TRBV30 and TRBJ2-5; TRBD1 is a possible D gene (6 bases). The CDR3 runs to 15 residues. CDR1 and CDR2 (germline): GTSNPN, SVGIG (reference sequence). The germline V and J ends were trimmed by 1 base and 4 bases, with 16 bases remaining between them. As DNA, the CDR3 is TGTGCCTGGAGTGAGCCAACCCAAGGGGGAGAGACCCAGTACTTC. Protein: CAWSEPTQGGETQYF.

CDR3 sequence: CASSSRDMGFREQYF. The CDR3 coding sequence is TGTGCCAGCAGCTCCCGGGACATGGGATTCCGCGAGCAGTACTTC. The chain combines TRBV5-4 with TRBJ2-7; tentatively, D is TRBD1 (6 bases). The CDR3 extends over 15 amino acids. The V gene lost 3 bases and the J gene lost 6 bases, with 19 bases spanning the gap. The germline V gene encodes CDR1 SGHNT and CDR2 YYREEE (reference sequence).

The chain is built from TRBV5-5 and TRBJ2-7; D perhaps matches TRBD2 (7 bases). The CDR3 is 13 amino acids. Trimming took off 4 bases at V and 3 bases at J, with 11 bases between the two ends. Germline V lookup: CDR1 SGHKS, CDR2 YYEKEE (reference sequence). CDR3 protein: CASSPGGHYEQYF. CDR3 in DNA: TGTGCCAGCAGCCCCGGGGGGCACTACGAGCAGTACTTC.

The rearrangement uses TRBV7-2 and TRBJ2-6; tentative D call: TRBD1 (7 bases). V lost 3 bases, J lost 2 bases, and 8 bases lay in between. The CDR3 contains 15 residues. Per germline, CDR1 SGHTA and CDR2 FQGNSA. The CDR3 loop is CASSFRGAGANVLTF. The CDR3 DNA sequence: TGTGCCAGCAGCTTCAGGGGGGCTGGGGCCAACGTCCTGACTTTC.

The chain is built from TRBV5-1 and TRBJ1-1; D is unclear. The V gene's germline CDR1 is SGHRS and CDR2 YFSETQ. Trimming shortened V by 0 bases and J by 11 bases, and 17 bases separated the two germline ends. This CDR3 region has 14 residues. This chain's CDR3 is CASSLAAGAREAFF. The DNA of the CDR3 is TGCGCCAGCAGCTTGGCCGCGGGAGCCCGTGAGGCTTTCTTT.